This TCR beta chain derives from a study of T-cell memory formation after mild COVID-19. Study-wide background: TCR clusters were largely donor specific.

The CDR3 extends over 14 amino acids. The V gene lost 2 bases and the J gene lost 0 bases, with 8 bases spanning the gap. CDR1 is SGHRS, CDR2 YFSETQ, per germline. As to this clonotype: Its target is unknown.

Constant-segment-primed 5'RACE gave TCR alpha and TCR beta cDNA libraries with sample barcodes and UMIs. Each CDR3 protein gets one entry after TCRdb re-called the 5' RACE reads with MiXCR. Of roughly 130,000 distinct CDR3 sequences in the sample, roughly 6% were seen once. Notes on the study in general: Chiefly within CM and EM were the contracting CD4+ clones; CD8+ ones were within EMRA. Second-wave clones reaching peak frequency on day 37 lacked confirmed SARS-CoV-2 specificity.

The TCR comes from an adult woman who had mild COVID-19 (a few samples of this study predate the infection). Cell type and time point are not known. The chain has TRBV5-1 and TRBJ1-1; no firm D call. Sequencing was performed on PBMCs or a T cell subset sorted from them (not recorded which). CDR3 region: CASSLRQVNTEAFF. The DNA of the CDR3 is TGCGCCAGCAGCTTACGGCAGGTGAACACTGAAGCTTTCTTT. The whole variable domain, remainder taken from reference TRBV5-1 and TRBJ1-1, is KAGVTQTPRYLIKTRGQQVTLSCSPISGHRSVSWYQQTPGQGLQFLFEYFSETQRNKGNFPGRFSGRQFSNSRSEMNVSTLELGDSALYLCASSLRQVNTEAFFGQGTRLTVV.